A single sample gave rise to the 9 T cell receptor beta chains below, sequenced in a study of CD8 T cells in ankylosing spondylitis. TCRdb reanalysed the 5' RACE reads using MiXCR and keeps one entry per CDR3 protein. The table has 250,000 or so distinct CDR3 sequences, more than 20% seen once. Sample: blood, either unsorted or a sorted T cell fraction (not recorded which). All receptors derive from a male donor with ankylosing spondylitis or in good health (not recorded which).

The CDR3 sequence: CASTERTYEQFF. CDR3 DNA sequence: TGTGCCAGCACCGAGAGGACGTATGAGCAGTTCTTC. The chain employs TRBV6-6 and TRBJ2-1; D unclear. The CDR3 runs 12 residues. V lost 7 bases and J lost 8, with 12 bases in between. CDR1 is MNHNY and CDR2 is SVGAGI in the germline V gene (reference sequence).

The table lists this clonotype with a few counts. The rearrangement links TRBV6-5 to TRBJ2-1, with a weak D call TRBD2 (7 bases). Trimming removed 8 bases at V and 7 bases at J, with 15 bases between. Per the germline V gene, CDR1 is MNHEY and CDR2 is SVGAGI. The CDR3 covers 13 residues. The CDR3 sequence: CASVPGGGNEQFF. The DNA for the CDR3 is TGTGCCAGCGTTCCGGGGGGCGGTAATGAGCAGTTCTTC.

There are a few counts of this clonotype. The chain links TRBV20-1 to TRBJ1-6, with D perhaps matching TRBD1 (6 bases). Trimming cost V 5 bases and J 9 bases, with 14 bases left between them. The CDR3 sequence is 13 residues long. CDR1 and CDR2 (germline): DFQATT, SNEGSKA (reference sequence). CDR3 region: CSAVRGAGSPLHF. The DNA for the CDR3 is TGCAGTGCTGTCCGGGGGGCTGGTTCACCCCTCCACTTT.

The chain employs TRBV20-1 and TRBJ1-1; 8 bases line up with TRBD1. CDR1 is DFQATT, CDR2 SNEGSKA, per germline (reference sequence). The CDR3 loop spans 13 amino acids. V was clipped by 3 bases and J by 5 bases; unmatched bases: 5. CDR3 DNA: TGCAGTGCTAGCCAGGGGGCGAGAACTGAAGCTTTCTTT. Amino acid sequence: CSASQGARTEAFF.

The V call is TRBV18, the J call TRBJ2-3; tentatively, D is TRBD2 (5 bases). Germline CDR1 is KGHSH and CDR2 is LQKENI. This CDR3 has 14 residues. Deletions cut 0 bases from V and 4 bases from J, with 8 bases between. The chain's CDR3 is CASSPPRASDTQYF. The CDR3 DNA sequence: TGTGCCAGCTCACCACCGAGGGCATCAGATACGCAGTATTTT.

The chain joins TRBV5-4 to TRBJ2-1; perhaps TRBD2 as D (5 bases). CDR1 and CDR2 from the germline V gene are SGHNT and YYREEE (reference sequence). The CDR3 consists of 15 residues. V lost 7 bases, J lost 7 bases, and 21 bases lay in between. The CDR3 nucleotides are TGTGCCAGCTCTCCGGGTGTTGGAGGTGAAAATGAGCAGTTCTTC. It is translated as CASSPGVGGENEQFF. Looking up the rest from reference TRBV5-4 and TRBJ2-1 gives the full variable domain: ETGVTQSPTHLIKTRGQQVTLRCSSQSGHNTVSWYQQALGQGPQFIFQYYREEENGRGNFPPRFSGLQFPNYSSELNVNALELDDSALYLCASSPGVGGENEQFFGPGTRLTVL.

This clonotype was recorded many times. The chain couples TRBV5-1 to TRBJ2-1; 7 nucleotides line up with TRBD1. The germline V gene encodes CDR1 SGHRS and CDR2 YFSETQ. The V segment lost 3 bases and the J segment 0 bases; nucleotides outside the gene matches: 9. CDR3 size: 17 residues. CDR3 in amino acids: CASSSDRALSSYNEQFF. The CDR3 DNA is TGCGCCAGCAGCTCCGACAGGGCCCTCTCCTCCTACAATGAGCAGTTCTTC. Full variable domain (missing parts from reference TRBV5-1 and TRBJ2-1): KAGVTQTPRYLIKTRGQQVTLSCSPISGHRSVSWYQQTPGQGLQFLFEYFSETQRNKGNFPGRFSGRQFSNSRSEMNVSTLELGDSALYLCASSSDRALSSYNEQFFGPGTRLTVL.

The CDR3 coding sequence is TGTGCCATCAGTGATAGACGGACAGGTGTTGCCGGGGAGCTGTTTTTT. Its protein product is CAISDRRTGVAGELFF. The J gene is TRBJ2-2, the V gene TRBV10-3; 7 bases are shared with TRBD1. Germline V gives CDR1 ENHRY, CDR2 SYGVKD. This CDR3 has 16 residues. J gave up 6 bases and V 3 bases, and 10 bases lay outside the gene matches.

This clonotype was counted at least ten times. J is TRBJ1-6 and V is TRBV5-1; D uncertain. V was cut by 3 bases and J by 4 bases, with 11 bases left in between. Germline V gives CDR1 SGHRS, CDR2 YFSETQ. The CDR3 is 15 residues long. The CDR3 nucleotides are TGCGCCAGCAGCTCGTGGCCCCAATATAATTCACCCCTCCACTTT. Protein: CASSSWPQYNSPLHF.